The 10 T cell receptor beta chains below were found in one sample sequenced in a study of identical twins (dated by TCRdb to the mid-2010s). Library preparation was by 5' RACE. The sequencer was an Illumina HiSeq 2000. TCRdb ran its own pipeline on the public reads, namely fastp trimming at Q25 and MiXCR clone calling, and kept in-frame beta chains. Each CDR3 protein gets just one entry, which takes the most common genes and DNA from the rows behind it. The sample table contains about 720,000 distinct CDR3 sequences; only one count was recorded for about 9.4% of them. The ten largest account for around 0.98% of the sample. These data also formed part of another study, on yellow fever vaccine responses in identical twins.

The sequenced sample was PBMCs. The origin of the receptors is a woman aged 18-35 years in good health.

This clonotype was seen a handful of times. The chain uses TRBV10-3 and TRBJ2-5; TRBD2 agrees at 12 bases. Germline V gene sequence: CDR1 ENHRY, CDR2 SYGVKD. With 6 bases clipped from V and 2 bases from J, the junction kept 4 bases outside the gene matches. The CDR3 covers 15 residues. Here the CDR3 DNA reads TGTGCCATCAGCCGACTAGCGGGAGAACAAGAGACCCAGTACTTC. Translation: CAISRLAGEQETQYF.

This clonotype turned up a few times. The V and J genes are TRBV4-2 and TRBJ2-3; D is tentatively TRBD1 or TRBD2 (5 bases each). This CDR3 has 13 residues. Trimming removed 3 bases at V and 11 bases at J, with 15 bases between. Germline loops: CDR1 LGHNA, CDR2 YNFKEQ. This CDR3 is CASSQDPGPLQYF. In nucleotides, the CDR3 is TGTGCCAGCAGCCAGGACCCGGGACCCCTGCAGTATTTT.

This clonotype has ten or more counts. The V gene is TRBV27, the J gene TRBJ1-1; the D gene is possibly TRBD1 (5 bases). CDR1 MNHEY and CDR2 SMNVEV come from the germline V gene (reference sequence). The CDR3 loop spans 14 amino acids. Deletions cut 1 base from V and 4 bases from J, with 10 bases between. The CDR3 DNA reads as TGTGCCAGCAGTTTATGGGGCGGCGGCACTGAAGCTTTCTTT. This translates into CASSLWGGGTEAFF.

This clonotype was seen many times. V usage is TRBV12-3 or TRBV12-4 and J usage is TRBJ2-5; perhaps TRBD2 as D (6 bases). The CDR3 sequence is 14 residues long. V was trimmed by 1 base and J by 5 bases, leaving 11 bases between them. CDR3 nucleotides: TGTGCCAGCAGTTTAGGACTAGTTGCGGAGACCCAGTACTTC. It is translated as CASSLGLVAETQYF.

The chain's CDR3 is CSVEVGRGLGEAFF. CDR3 DNA: TGCAGCGTTGAAGTTGGCAGAGGGCTTGGTGAAGCTTTCTTT. The chain links TRBV29-1 to TRBJ1-1, with D unclear. The CDR3 is 14 amino acids. CDR1 and CDR2 (germline): SQVTM, ANQGSEA. V lost 1 base and J lost 7, with 16 bases in between.

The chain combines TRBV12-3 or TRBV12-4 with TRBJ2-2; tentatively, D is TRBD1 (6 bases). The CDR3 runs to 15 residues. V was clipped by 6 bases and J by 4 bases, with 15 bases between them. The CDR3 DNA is TGTGCCAGCAGGCCCATTCAGGGGATCACCGGGGAGCTGTTTTTT. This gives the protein CASRPIQGITGELFF.

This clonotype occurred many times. The CDR3 bases are TGTGCCAGCAGCTTAGTTGGGGGGGGGGCGATAACCAAAAACATTCAGTACTTC. This codes for CASSLVGGGAITKNIQYF. This chain connects TRBV11-3 to TRBJ2-4, with D perhaps matching TRBD2 (7 bases). V was clipped by 1 base and J by 2 bases, with 18 bases between them. CDR3 length: 18 amino acids. The germline CDR1 and CDR2 sequences are SGHNT and YENEEA.

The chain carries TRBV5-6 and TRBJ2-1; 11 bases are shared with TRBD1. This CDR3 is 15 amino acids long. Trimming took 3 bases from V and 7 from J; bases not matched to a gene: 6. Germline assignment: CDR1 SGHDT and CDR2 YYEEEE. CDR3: CASSSTGTGGNEQFF. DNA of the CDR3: TGTGCCAGCAGCTCGACCGGGACAGGGGGTAATGAGCAGTTCTTC.

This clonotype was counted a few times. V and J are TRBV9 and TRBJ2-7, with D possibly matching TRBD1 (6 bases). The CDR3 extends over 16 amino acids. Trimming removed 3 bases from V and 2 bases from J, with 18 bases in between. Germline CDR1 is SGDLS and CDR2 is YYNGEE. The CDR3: CASSERDGQSTYEQYF. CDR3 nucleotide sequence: TGTGCCAGCAGCGAGAGGGACGGACAGAGCACCTACGAGCAGTACTTC.

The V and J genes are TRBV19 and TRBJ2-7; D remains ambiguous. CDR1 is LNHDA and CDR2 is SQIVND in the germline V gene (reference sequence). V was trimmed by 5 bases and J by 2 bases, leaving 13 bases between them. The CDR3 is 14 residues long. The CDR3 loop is CASSPQDGPYEQYF. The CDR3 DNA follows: TGTGCCAGTAGTCCGCAAGACGGACCCTACGAGCAGTACTTC.